Given below is one T cell receptor beta chain in context. Its antigen is not yet known. There are no base qualities to consult, and no much larger clone falls within one base. The CDR3 runs 16 residues from the cysteine to the phenylalanine. Only the CDR3 portion is preserved as DNA: 48 bases, with reading frame beginning at the first base. For this chain, trimming is 2 bases at the V end and 6 bases at the J end, and the number of junction bases without a gene match is 7. The germline V gene (reference sequence) yields MNHNY for CDR1 and SVGAGI for CDR2. The library was obtained by 5' RACE. Sequencing was carried out with an Illumina HiSeq 2500. A second PCR of roughly 6 to 11 cycles was performed with a sample-barcoded 5' primer and a J-beta primer mix. A unique molecular identifier was introduced onto each TCR beta cDNA molecule by a template-switch 5' adaptor carrying 12 random nucleotides. Each sample yielded at least 3 million CDR3-containing paired-end reads. First-strand cDNA synthesis was performed from all RNA using the Mint cDNA synthesis kit, with priming by a TRBC-specific oligonucleotide. Following uracil-DNA glycosylase treatment, a first 18-cycle PCR with universal primers M1SS and BC2_uni_R was performed on all cDNA. The original pipeline was this. For normalization, 1 million high-quality reads, each with a distinct molecular identifier, were randomly selected from each sample. Reads sharing molecular identifiers were discarded rather than binned into consensus sequences. MiTCR, with a Q25 quality threshold and the strictest error-elimination algorithm, was used for CDR3 identification, clonotype clustering and error correction. A nonparametric unseen species model using Euler transformation provided a lower-bound estimate of total TCR beta diversity. The public reads were reanalyzed by TCRdb: fastp trimming at Q25, MiXCR alignment, in-frame beta chains only. Each entry is one CDR3 protein sequence, shown with its most common DNA and genes. These V and J calls rely on TCRdb rather than the paper's analysis. This sample is represented by about 1.5 million distinct CDR3 sequences; approximately 43% of them were singletons. The ten largest account for approximately 4.1% of the sample.

The data stem from a study of blood T cells in healthy people across ages (dated by TCRdb to between 2014 and 2017). Context from the whole study: In model experiments, template switching captured roughly one uniquely barcoded TCR beta cDNA molecule for every two T cells. To track age-related changes in TCR beta repertoire diversity, the study relied on deep sequencing normalized with unique cDNA molecular identifiers. To avoid experimental bias, donors of different ages were spread randomly across the sequencing lanes. Four age groups were formed from the donors: young (average roughly 16 years), middle-aged (around 40), aged (62) and long-lived (more than 75). The study analyzed two additional independent replicas of 1 million unique cDNA reads from the same blood draw for two donors, one aged 18 to 30 and one aged 80 or older. General findings and caveats noted by the study authors: Estimates of total diversity based on one million sequenced T cells were considered lower bounds and underestimates. Donor CMV infection status was unknown, potentially confounding age-related changes in expanded clonotypes. Because profiling used bulk unsorted PBMCs, naive and antigen-experienced compartments could not be compared conclusively. Observed TCR beta diversity per million T cells fell roughly linearly with age, and a significant reduction was already apparent by age around 39. There was a strong correlation between observed TCR beta diversity and the percentage of naive T cells measured by flow cytometry. Compared with the aged group, the long-lived group had more naive CD4+ T cells, fewer expanded clones and increased TCR diversity, a pattern suggesting age selection.

The donors were 40 or so Caucasian individuals from Russia, aged roughly 6 to 100 years, who were systemically healthy. Each donor gave 9 to 10 milliliters of peripheral blood, collected into EDTA-treated Vacutainer tubes. Ficoll-Paque density-gradient centrifugation was used to isolate PBMCs, with at least 6.5 million per sample. Total RNA, at least 6 micrograms per sample, was extracted from PBMCs with Trizol reagent. For every donor, an aliquot of PBMCs went through flow cytometry to measure the percentages of naive CD45RAhigh/CD27high T cells. Material: blood. The chain is made from TRBV6-6 and TRBJ2-3; 11 bases in the middle match TRBD2. This sequence was found in a woman aged 18-29 years in good health. The CDR3 sequence is CASSYVLAGGADTQYF. The base sequence is TGTGCCAGCAGTTACGTTCTAGCGGGGGGAGCCGATACGCAGTATTTT.